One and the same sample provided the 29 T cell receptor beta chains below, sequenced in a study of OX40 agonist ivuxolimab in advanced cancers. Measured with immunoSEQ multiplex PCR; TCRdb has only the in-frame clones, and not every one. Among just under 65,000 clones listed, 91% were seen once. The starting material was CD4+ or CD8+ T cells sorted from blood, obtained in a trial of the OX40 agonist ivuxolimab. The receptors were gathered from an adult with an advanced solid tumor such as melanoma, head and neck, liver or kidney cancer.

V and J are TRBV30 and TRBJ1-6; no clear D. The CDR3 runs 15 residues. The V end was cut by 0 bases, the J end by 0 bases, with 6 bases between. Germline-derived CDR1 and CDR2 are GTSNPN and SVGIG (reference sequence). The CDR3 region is CAWSVGSSYNSPLHF. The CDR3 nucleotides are TGTGCCTGGAGTGTTGGGAGCTCCTATAATTCACCCCTCCACTTT.

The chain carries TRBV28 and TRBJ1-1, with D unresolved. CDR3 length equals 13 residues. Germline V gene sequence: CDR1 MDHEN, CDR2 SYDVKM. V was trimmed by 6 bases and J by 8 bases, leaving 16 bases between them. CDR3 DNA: TGTGCCAGCAGGAAAAGTGTAGGTGGGGAAGCTTTCTTT. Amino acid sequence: CASRKSVGGEAFF.

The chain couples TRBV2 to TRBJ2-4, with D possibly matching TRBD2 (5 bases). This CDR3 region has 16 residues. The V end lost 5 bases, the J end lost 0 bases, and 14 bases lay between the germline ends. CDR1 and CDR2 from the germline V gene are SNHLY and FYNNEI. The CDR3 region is CASSNWRTGAKNIQYF. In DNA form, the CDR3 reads TGTGCCAGCAGTAATTGGAGGACGGGAGCCAAAAACATTCAGTACTTC. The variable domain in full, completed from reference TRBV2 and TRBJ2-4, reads EPEVTQTPSHQVTQMGQEVILRCVPISNHLYFYWYRQILGQKVEFLVSFYNNEISEKSEIFDDQFSVERPDGSNFTLKIRSTKLEDSAMYFCASSNWRTGAKNIQYFGAGTRLSVL.

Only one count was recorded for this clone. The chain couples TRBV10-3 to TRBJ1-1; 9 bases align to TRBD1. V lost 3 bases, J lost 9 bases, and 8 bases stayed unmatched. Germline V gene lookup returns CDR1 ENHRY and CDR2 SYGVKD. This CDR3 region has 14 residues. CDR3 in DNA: TGTGCCATCAGTGAAACGGGACAGGGCTCACAAGCTTTCTTT. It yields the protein CAISETGQGSQAFF.

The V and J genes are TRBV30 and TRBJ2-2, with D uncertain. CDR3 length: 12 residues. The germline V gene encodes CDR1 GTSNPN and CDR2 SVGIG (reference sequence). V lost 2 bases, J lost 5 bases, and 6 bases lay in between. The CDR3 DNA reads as TGTGCCTGGAGTTTCTCTACCGGGGAGCTGTTTTTT. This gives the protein CAWSFSTGELFF. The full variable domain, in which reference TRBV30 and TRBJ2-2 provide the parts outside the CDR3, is SQTIHQWPATLVQPVGSPLSLECTVEGTSNPNLYWYRQAAGRGLQLLFYSVGIGQISSEVPQNLSASRPQDRQFILSSKKLLLSDSGFYLCAWSFSTGELFFGEGSRLTVL.

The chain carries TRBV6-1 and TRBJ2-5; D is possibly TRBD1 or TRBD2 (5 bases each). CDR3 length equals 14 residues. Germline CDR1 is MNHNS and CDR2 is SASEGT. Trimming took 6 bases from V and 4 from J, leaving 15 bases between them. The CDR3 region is CASRGPQSGETQYF. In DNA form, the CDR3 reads TGTGCCAGCAGGGGGCCCCAAAGCGGAGAGACCCAGTACTTC.

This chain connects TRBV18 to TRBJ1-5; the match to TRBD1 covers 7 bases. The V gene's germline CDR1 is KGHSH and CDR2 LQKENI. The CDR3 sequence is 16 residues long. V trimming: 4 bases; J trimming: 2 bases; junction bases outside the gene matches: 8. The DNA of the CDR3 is TGTGCCAGCTCACTCACGTCTACAGGGGGCAATCAGCCCCAGCATTTT. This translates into CASSLTSTGGNQPQHF.

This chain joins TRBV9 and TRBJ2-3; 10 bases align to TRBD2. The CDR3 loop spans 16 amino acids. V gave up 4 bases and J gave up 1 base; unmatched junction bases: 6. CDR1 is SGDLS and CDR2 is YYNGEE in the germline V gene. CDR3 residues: CASSIGLADRTDTQYF. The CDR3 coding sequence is TGTGCCAGCAGCATAGGACTAGCGGACCGCACAGATACGCAGTATTTT. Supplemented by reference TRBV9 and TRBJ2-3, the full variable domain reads DSGVTQTPKHLITATGQRVTLRCSPRSGDLSVYWYQQSLDQGLQFLIQYYNGEERAKGNILERFSAQQFPDLHSELNLSSLELGDSALYFCASSIGLADRTDTQYFGPGTRLTVL.

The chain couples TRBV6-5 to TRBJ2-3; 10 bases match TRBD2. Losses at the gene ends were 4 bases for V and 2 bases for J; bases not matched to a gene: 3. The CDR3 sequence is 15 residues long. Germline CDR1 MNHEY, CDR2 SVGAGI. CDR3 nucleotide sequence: TGTGCCAGCAGTTTACTAGCGGGGATCACAGATACGCAGTATTTT. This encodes CASSLLAGITDTQYF.

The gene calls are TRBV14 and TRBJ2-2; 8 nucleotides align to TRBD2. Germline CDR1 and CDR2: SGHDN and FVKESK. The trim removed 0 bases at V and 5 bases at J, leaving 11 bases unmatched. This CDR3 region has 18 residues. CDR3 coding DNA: TGTGCCAGCAGCCAAGAGGGGGCCTTGGCGGGAGGAACCGGGGAGCTGTTTTTT. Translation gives CASSQEGALAGGTGELFF.

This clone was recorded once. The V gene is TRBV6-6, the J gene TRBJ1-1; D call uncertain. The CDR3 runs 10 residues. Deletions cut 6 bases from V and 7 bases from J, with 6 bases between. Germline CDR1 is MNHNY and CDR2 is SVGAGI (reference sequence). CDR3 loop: CASSRLEAFF. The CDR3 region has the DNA TGTGCCAGCAGCCGCCTTGAAGCTTTCTTT.

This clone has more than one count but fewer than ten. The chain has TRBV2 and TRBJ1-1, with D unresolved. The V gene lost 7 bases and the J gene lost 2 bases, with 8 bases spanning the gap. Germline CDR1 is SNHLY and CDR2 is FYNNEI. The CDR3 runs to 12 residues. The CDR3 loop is CASTVENTEAFF. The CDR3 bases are TGTGCCAGCACGGTTGAAAACACTGAAGCTTTCTTT.

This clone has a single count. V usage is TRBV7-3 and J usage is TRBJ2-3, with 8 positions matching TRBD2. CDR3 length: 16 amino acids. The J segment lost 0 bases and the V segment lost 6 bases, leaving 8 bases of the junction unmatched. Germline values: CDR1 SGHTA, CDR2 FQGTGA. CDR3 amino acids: CASSPGLEGSTDTQYF. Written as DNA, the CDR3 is TGTGCCAGCAGTCCGGGACTAGAGGGAAGCACAGATACGCAGTATTTT.

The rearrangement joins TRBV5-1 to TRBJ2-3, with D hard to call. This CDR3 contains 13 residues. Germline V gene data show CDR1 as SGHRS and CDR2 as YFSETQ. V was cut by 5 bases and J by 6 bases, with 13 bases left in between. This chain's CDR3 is CASSGPTSDTQYF. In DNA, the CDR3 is TGCGCCAGCAGTGGTCCAACGTCCGATACGCAGTATTTT.

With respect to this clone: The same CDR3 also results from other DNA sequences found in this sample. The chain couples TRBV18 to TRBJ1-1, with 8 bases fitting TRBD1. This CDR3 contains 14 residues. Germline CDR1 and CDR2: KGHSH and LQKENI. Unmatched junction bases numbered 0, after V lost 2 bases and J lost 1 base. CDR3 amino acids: CASSPGQGNTEAFF. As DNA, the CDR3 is TGTGCCAGCTCACCAGGACAGGGGAACACTGAAGCTTTCTTT.

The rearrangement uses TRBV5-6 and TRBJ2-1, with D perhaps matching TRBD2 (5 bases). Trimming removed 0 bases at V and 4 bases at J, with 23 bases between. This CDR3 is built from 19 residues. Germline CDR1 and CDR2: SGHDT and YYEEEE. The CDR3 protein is CASSLARGPSRRVYNEQFF. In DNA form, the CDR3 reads TGTGCCAGCAGCTTGGCCCGGGGTCCTTCCCGACGGGTTTACAATGAGCAGTTCTTC.

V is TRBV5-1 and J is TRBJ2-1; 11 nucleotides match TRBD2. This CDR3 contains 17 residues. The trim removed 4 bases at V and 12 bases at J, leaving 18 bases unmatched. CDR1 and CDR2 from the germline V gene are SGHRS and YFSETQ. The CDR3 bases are TGCGCCAGCAGCCCGGGGCTAGCGGGAGGCCTCGGGGTTTTGCAGTTCTTC. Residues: CASSPGLAGGLGVLQFF.

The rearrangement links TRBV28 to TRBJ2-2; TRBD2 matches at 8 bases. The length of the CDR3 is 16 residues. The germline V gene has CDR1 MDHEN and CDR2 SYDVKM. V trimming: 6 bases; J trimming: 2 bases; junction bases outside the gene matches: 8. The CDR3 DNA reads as TGTGCCAGCAGCATTGGACTAGCAGGAAACACCGGGGAGCTGTTTTTT. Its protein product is CASSIGLAGNTGELFF.

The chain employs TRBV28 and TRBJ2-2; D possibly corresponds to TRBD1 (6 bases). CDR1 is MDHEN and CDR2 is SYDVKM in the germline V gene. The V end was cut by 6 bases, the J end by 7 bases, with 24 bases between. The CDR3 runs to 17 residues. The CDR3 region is CASRAILGSKGGGELFF. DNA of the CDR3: TGTGCCAGCAGGGCGATACTAGGATCGAAAGGGGGCGGGGAGCTGTTTTTT.

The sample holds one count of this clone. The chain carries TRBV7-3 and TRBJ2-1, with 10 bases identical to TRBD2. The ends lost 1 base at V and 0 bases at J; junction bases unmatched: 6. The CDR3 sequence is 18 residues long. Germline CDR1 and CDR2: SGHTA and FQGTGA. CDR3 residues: CASSLISLAGDSYNEQFF. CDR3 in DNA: TGTGCCAGCAGCTTAATCAGCCTAGCGGGAGACTCCTACAATGAGCAGTTCTTC.

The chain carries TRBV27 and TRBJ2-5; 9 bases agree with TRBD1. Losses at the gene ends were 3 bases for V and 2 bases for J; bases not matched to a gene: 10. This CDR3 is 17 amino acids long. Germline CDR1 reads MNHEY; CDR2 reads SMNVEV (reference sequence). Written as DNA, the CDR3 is TGTGCCAGCAGTTTCGATTGGTGGGGACAGGGTCAAGAGACCCAGTACTTC. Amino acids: CASSFDWWGQGQETQYF.

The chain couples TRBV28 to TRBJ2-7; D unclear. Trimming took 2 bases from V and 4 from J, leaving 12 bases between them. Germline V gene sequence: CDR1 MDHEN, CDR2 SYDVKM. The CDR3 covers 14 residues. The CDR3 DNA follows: TGTGCCAGCAGTTTAATGGTCAGAGCGTACGAGCAGTACTTC. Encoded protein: CASSLMVRAYEQYF.

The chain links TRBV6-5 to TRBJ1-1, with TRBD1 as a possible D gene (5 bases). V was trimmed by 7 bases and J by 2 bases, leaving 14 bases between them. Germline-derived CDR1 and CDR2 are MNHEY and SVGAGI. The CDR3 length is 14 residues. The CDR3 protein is CASTTGTANTEAFF. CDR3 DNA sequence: TGTGCCAGCACCACCGGGACGGCAAACACTGAAGCTTTCTTT.

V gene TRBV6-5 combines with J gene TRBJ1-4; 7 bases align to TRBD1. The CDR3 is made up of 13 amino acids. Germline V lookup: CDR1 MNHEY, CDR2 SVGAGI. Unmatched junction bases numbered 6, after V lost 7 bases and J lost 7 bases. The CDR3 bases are TGTGCCAGCAAACGGGACAGCTCTGAAAAACTGTTTTTT. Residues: CASKRDSSEKLFF.

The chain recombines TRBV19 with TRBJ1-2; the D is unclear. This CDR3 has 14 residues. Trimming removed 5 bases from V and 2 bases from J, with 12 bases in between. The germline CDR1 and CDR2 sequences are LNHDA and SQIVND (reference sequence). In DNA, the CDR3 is TGTGCCAGTAGTGGGTTCGGAGGGAACTATGGCTACACCTTC. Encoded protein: CASSGFGGNYGYTF.

The chain's CDR3 is CASSPLLPAGELFF. CDR3 in DNA: TGTGCCAGCAGCCCACTTCTCCCCGCCGGGGAGCTGTTTTTT. The chain has TRBV6-6 and TRBJ2-2; D is unclear. CDR3 size: 14 residues. Trimming stripped 6 bases from V and 6 bases from J, with 14 bases between. Germline V gene data show CDR1 as MNHNY and CDR2 as SVGAGI (reference sequence).

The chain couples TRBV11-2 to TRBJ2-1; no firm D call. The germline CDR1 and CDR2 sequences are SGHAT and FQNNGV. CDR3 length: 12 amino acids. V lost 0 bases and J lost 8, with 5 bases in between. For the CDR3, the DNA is TGTGCCAGCAGCTTAGATCATGATGAGCAGTTCTTC. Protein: CASSLDHDEQFF.

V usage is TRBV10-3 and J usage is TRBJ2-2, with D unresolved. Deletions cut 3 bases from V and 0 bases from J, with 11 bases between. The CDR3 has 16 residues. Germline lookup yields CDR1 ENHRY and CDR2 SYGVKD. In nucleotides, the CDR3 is TGTGCCATCAGTGACGACATTTACGCGAACACCGGGGAGCTGTTTTTT. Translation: CAISDDIYANTGELFF.

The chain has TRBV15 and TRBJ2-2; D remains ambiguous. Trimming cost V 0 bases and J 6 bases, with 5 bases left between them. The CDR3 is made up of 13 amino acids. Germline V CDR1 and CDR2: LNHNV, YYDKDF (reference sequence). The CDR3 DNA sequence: TGTGCCACCAGCAGAGATATGGCCGGGGAGCTGTTTTTT. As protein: CATSRDMAGELFF.